Listed below are T cell receptor beta chains from one sample, sequenced in a study of T cell responses to AZD1222 COVID-19 vaccine. The data were produced by immunoSEQ multiplex PCR, yet TCRdb's version contains in-frame clones alone and is incomplete. In the table there are over 100,000 clones, about 86% of which are singletons. Material: peripheral blood, obtained on day 0 of AZD1222 vaccination. The receptors shown here come from an adult in good health. The CDR3 runs from the conserved cysteine through the conserved F or W. The D gene is left open where the match is weak. Clone size is shown for a subset of rows, as once, few, many or a class of expanded clone.

len	abundance	d_gene	v_gene	j_gene	CDR3aa	CDR3nt
16	.	TRBD2	TRBV5-4	TRBJ2-3	CASSSPGSGGTDTQYF	TGTGCCAGCAGCTCCCCGGGTAGCGGGGGCACAGATACGCAGTATTTT
15	many	.	TRBV4-3	TRBJ2-2	CASSQGTANTGELFF	TGCGCCAGCAGCCAAGGGACAGCGAACACCGGGGAGCTGTTTTTT
16	.	.	TRBV9	TRBJ1-6	CASSPIGGQGNSPLHF	TGTGCCAGCAGCCCCATCGGGGGACAAGGCAATTCACCCCTCCACTTT
16	once	.	TRBV7-9	TRBJ2-3	CASSPLAGGRTDTQYF	TGTGCCAGCAGTCCGTTAGCCGGAGGACGCACAGATACGCAGTATTTT
13	.	.	TRBV2	TRBJ2-3	CASTDSYTDTQYF	TGTGCCAGCACGGACAGCTACACAGATACGCAGTATTTT
15	.	TRBD2	TRBV3-1/TRBV3-2	TRBJ2-3	CASSQDGGGRDTQYF	TGTGCCAGCAGCCAGGACGGGGGGGGACGAGATACGCAGTATTTT
15	.	TRBD1	TRBV9	TRBJ2-7	CASSVGGTGGIKQYF	TGTGCCAGCAGCGTAGGAGGGACAGGGGGTATCAAGCAGTACTTC
16	.	.	TRBV2	TRBJ1-6	CASRMDRPGRNSPLHF	TGTGCCAGCAGAATGGACCGGCCGGGACGTAATTCACCCCTCCACTTT
15	.	.	TRBV28	TRBJ1-1	CASSLWGGANTEAFF	TGTGCCAGCAGTTTATGGGGGGGGGCGAACACTGAAGCTTTCTTT
12	.	.	TRBV6-5	TRBJ2-7	CASSEVRDEQYF	TGTGCCAGCAGCGAGGTCAGGGACGAGCAGTACTTC
14	few	.	TRBV18	TRBJ1-5	CASSPGTPGQPQHF	TGTGCCAGCTCGCCCGGGACACCCGGCCAGCCCCAGCATTTT